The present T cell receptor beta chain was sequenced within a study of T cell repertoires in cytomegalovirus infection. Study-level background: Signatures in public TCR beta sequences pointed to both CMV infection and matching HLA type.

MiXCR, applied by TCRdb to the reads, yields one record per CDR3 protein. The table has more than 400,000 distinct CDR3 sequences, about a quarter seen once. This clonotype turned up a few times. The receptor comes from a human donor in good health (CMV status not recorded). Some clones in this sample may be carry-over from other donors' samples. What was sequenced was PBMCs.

DNA for the CDR3: TGTGCCAGCAGTCACAGGGGTTGGGGTGAAAAACTGTTTTTT. It encodes CASSHRGWGEKLFF. V usage is TRBV12-3 or TRBV12-4 and J usage is TRBJ1-4, with TRBD1 matching over 7 bases. The length of the CDR3 is 14 residues. Trimming removed 5 bases from V and 7 bases from J; junction bases left unmatched: 7.